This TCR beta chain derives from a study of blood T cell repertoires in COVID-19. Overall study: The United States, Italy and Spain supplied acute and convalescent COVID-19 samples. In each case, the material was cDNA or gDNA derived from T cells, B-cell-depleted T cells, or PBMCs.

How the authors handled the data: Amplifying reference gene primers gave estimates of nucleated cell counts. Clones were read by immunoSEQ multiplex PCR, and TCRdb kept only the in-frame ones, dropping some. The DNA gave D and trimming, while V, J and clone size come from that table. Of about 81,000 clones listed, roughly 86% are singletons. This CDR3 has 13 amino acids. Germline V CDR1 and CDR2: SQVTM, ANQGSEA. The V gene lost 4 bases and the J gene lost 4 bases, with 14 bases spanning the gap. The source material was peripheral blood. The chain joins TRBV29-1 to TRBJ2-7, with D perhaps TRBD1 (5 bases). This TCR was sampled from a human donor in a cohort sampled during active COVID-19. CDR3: CSVVPGKSYEQYF. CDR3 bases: TGCAGCGTTGTACCAGGGAAAAGTTACGAGCAGTACTTC.